These T cell receptor beta chains were read from a single sample in a study of shared clonotypes between healthy human individuals. Only in-frame clones appear in the TCRdb table, and some are missing; sequencing was by immunoSEQ multiplex PCR. The sample consists of approximately 980,000 clones, around three quarters of them appearing once. Sequencing used memory CD4+ T cells sorted from blood. All receptors derive from a man aged 18-30 years in good health. Each CDR3 is given with its conserved first and last residue. A D gene is named only where the DNA matches it firmly. Some rows have no size entry. The others give once, few or many, or a class for an expanded clone.

clone size,D gene,V gene,J gene,CDR3 DNA,CDR3 protein
NA,TRBD1,TRBV25-1,TRBJ2-3,TGTGCCAGCAGTGCCGGACAGGGAGTGACAGATACGCAGTATTTT,CASSAGQGVTDTQYF
NA,TRBD1,TRBV7-2,TRBJ1-5,TGTGCCAGCAGCGAGGACAGGGGATGGAGGAATCAGCCCCAGCATTTT,CASSEDRGWRNQPQHF
NA,TRBD2,TRBV7-2,TRBJ2-5,TGTGCCAGCAGCTCGCCCATGGGACTAGCGGGAGGAGAGACCCAGTACTTC,CASSSPMGLAGGETQYF
NA,TRBD1,TRBV11-2,TRBJ1-5,TGTGCCAGCAGCTCATCAGGGGGCGGTCAGCCCCAGCATTTT,CASSSSGGGQPQHF
NA,NA,TRBV19,TRBJ1-4,TGTGCCAGTAGTATGGGTGCAAGACTCCTGCCCCCAACTAATGAAAAACTGTTTTTT,CASSMGARLLPPTNEKLFF
NA,TRBD1,TRBV7-9,TRBJ1-2,TGTGCCAGCAGCCGTCCCGGGACAGGGACCGGTGGCTACACCTTC,CASSRPGTGTGGYTF
NA,NA,TRBV12-2,TRBJ2-2,TGTGCAAGTCGCTCCCGGACTATCGCCGGGGAGCTGTTTTTT,CASRSRTIAGELFF
NA,NA,TRBV11-2,TRBJ2-1,TGTGCCAGCAGCTTATCTCTCCCCGGCACCATCTCCTACAATGAGCAGTTCTTC,CASSLSLPGTISYNEQFF
NA,NA,TRBV15,TRBJ1-5,TGTGCCACCAGCCAAAATGGGCCCCAGCATTTT,CATSQNGPQHF
NA,TRBD1,TRBV7-9,TRBJ2-3,TGTGCCAGCAGCGTAGCCACACAGGGGAGTACGCAGTATTTT,CASSVATQGSTQYF
NA,TRBD1,TRBV9,TRBJ1-4,TGTGCCAGCACCCGGACAGGCGATAATGAAAAACTGTTTTTT,CASTRTGDNEKLFF
NA,NA,TRBV18,TRBJ2-2,TGTGCCAGCTCACTTGCCTTGTATAAGGGATTCGAGAACACCGGGGAGCTGTTTTTT,CASSLALYKGFENTGELFF
NA,NA,TRBV29-1,TRBJ1-1,TGCAGCGTTGCAAGGGGGGACACTGAAGCTTTCTTT,CSVARGDTEAFF
few,TRBD1,TRBV5-1,TRBJ1-5,TGCGCCAGCAGGCCCGGGACAGGGGGCAATCAGCCCCAGCATTTT,CASRPGTGGNQPQHF
NA,NA,TRBV19,TRBJ2-4,TGTGCCAGTAGTCTGGGGGCCAAAAACATTCAGTACTTC,CASSLGAKNIQYF
NA,NA,TRBV5-1,TRBJ2-2,TGCGCCAGCAGGGCGGCCCCCACGGGGCCGGTCGCCGGGGAGCTGTTTTTT,CASRAAPTGPVAGELFF